Listed here are 20 T cell receptor beta chains from one sample, sequenced in a study of molecular identifiers for immune sequencing clone quantification. Via MiXCR, TCRdb re-called the PCR reads, giving one row per CDR3 protein. Found here are about 630,000 distinct CDR3 sequences, approximately 24% of them singletons; the top ten hold 0.78%. Sequenced material: naive CD8+ T cells from blood, with Jurkat cell RNA spiked in. Specified subset: FACS-sorted CD8+CD4-CCR7+CD45RA+ naive T cells. Every receptor here comes from a human donor in good health. Some libraries in this study had Jurkat cell RNA spiked in.

In its sample, this clonotype was seen a few times. The DNA for the CDR3 is TGTGCCAGCATTGAGGGGACAGGCGTCGCCGAGCAGTACTTC. This gives the protein CASIEGTGVAEQYF. V gene TRBV2 combines with J gene TRBJ2-7; 8 bases fit TRBD1. Per germline, CDR1 SNHLY and CDR2 FYNNEI. Unmatched junction bases numbered 11, after V lost 7 bases and J lost 6 bases. This CDR3 spans 14 amino acids. The whole variable domain, filled in from reference TRBV2 and TRBJ2-7, reads EPEVTQTPSHQVTQMGQEVILRCVPISNHLYFYWYRQILGQKVEFLVSFYNNEISEKSEIFDDQFSVERPDGSNFTLKIRSTKLEDSAMYFCASIEGTGVAEQYFGPGTRLTVT.

The J gene is TRBJ2-1, the V gene TRBV19; unclear D gene. Per the germline V gene, CDR1 is LNHDA and CDR2 is SQIVND (reference sequence). CDR3 length equals 12 residues. The V end lost 4 bases, the J end lost 5 bases, and 6 bases lay between the germline ends. The CDR3 DNA follows: TGTGCCAGTAGTAGGTCTCACAATGAGCAGTTCTTC. Protein sequence: CASSRSHNEQFF.

This clonotype was seen only once. Being one base from a much bigger clone, this may be a read error. The chain combines TRBV29-1 with TRBJ2-2, with a weak D call TRBD2 (6 bases). The CDR3 is made up of 11 amino acids. Germline values: CDR1 SQVTM, CDR2 ANQGSEA. The CDR3 protein is CSGIATGGLFF. The CDR3, as DNA: TGCAGCGGAATAGCGACCGGGGGGCTGTTTTTT.

J is TRBJ2-1 and V is TRBV19; D unresolved. The CDR3 sequence is 14 residues long. V lost 3 bases, J lost 3 bases, and 9 bases lay in between. The V gene's germline CDR1 is LNHDA and CDR2 SQIVND (reference sequence). The chain's CDR3 is CASSIAGNYNEQFF. CDR3 nucleotides: TGTGCCAGTAGTATTGCTGGGAACTACAATGAGCAGTTCTTC.

This clonotype has ten or more counts. This may be a read error: a much more frequent sequence differs by one nucleotide. The genes are TRBV27 and TRBJ2-7, with TRBD1 as a possible D gene (5 bases). In germline, CDR1 is MNHEY, CDR2 SMNVEV (reference sequence). The CDR3 contains 11 residues. V shed 6 bases and J shed 5 bases, with 8 bases lying between them. The DNA of the CDR3 is TGTGCCAGCAGCTTAGGGGACGAGCAGTACTTC. Translation: CASSLGDEQYF.

On this clonotype: Compared with germline, one end of the junction differs, possibly owing to a read error. The CDR3 spells CASSYTSGDPNPGELFF. For the CDR3, the DNA is TGTGCCAGCAGTTACACTAGCGGGGATCCGAACCCCGGGGAGCTGTTTTTT. The chain joins TRBV6-2 or TRBV6-3 to TRBJ2-2; TRBD2 aligns across 10 bases. Germline V gene lookup returns CDR1 MNHEY and CDR2 SVGEGT. This CDR3 is built from 17 residues.

A remark on this clonotype: Germline and junction disagree at one end, which may indicate a read error. The chain is built from TRBV7-9 and TRBJ1-2; 7 bases are a match to TRBD1. This CDR3 region has 16 residues. Germline assignment: CDR1 SEHNR and CDR2 FQNEAQ (reference sequence). The chain's CDR3 is CTSSPRQGAVIGGYTF. For the CDR3, the DNA is TGTACCAGCAGCCCCCGACAGGGTGCGGTAATCGGTGGCTACACCTTC.

This clonotype was observed at least ten times. This chain links TRBV2 with TRBJ1-2; 10 bases map to TRBD1. This CDR3 comprises 13 residues. With 7 bases clipped from V and 6 bases from J, the junction kept 5 bases outside the gene matches. Germline V gives CDR1 SNHLY, CDR2 FYNNEI. In DNA form, the CDR3 reads TGTGCCAGCAACCCGGACAGGGGGGATGGCTACACCTTC. Translating gives CASNPDRGDGYTF.

This clonotype was found many times. The chain combines TRBV5-4 with TRBJ2-5; 7 nucleotides agree with TRBD1. There are 14 residues in the CDR3. V trimming: 4 bases; J trimming: 0 bases; junction bases outside the gene matches: 3. The germline V gene has CDR1 SGHNT and CDR2 YYREEE (reference sequence). The CDR3 DNA reads TGTGCCAGCAGCCACGGGACAGACCAAGAGACCCAGTACTTC. This encodes CASSHGTDQETQYF.

This rearrangement joins TRBV15 to TRBJ2-3; either TRBD1 or TRBD2 may supply D (5 bases each). Germline V CDR1 and CDR2: LNHNV, YYDKDF (reference sequence). Trimming removed 1 base at V and 1 base at J, with 12 bases between. The CDR3 length is 16 residues. DNA for the CDR3: TGTGCCACCAGCAGAGCTTCTAGCAGGGGCACAGATACGCAGTATTTT. It is translated as CATSRASSRGTDTQYF.

This clonotype was seen more than once but under ten times. V usage is TRBV20-1 and J usage is TRBJ1-5, with D possibly being TRBD1 (5 bases). The CDR3 contains 15 residues. V lost 3 bases and J 2 bases, leaving 14 bases between the germline ends. Germline V gives CDR1 DFQATT, CDR2 SNEGSKA (reference sequence). CDR3 in DNA: TGCAGTGCTAGGTATAAGGACATCGGCAATCAGCCCCAGCATTTT. Translated: CSARYKDIGNQPQHF.

This clonotype was observed at least ten times. V usage is TRBV10-3 and J usage is TRBJ1-1; D call uncertain. The germline gives CDR1 ENHRY, CDR2 SYGVKD. Trimming took 0 bases from V and 7 from J, leaving 12 bases between them. The CDR3 covers 14 residues. CDR3 sequence reads: CAISESLSEIEAFF. Here the CDR3 DNA reads TGTGCCATCAGTGAGTCACTGTCAGAGATTGAAGCTTTCTTT.

There are many counts of this clonotype. The chain links TRBV5-4 to TRBJ1-3; D not resolved. Germline V CDR1 and CDR2: SGHNT, YYREEE (reference sequence). Trimming shortened V by 4 bases and J by 3 bases, and 8 bases separated the two germline ends. The CDR3 loop spans 13 amino acids. The DNA for the CDR3 is TGTGCCAGCAGCCTGGATGGTGGAAACACCATATATTTT. Translated: CASSLDGGNTIYF.

The sample holds many counts of this clonotype. This chain joins TRBV6-5 and TRBJ1-6, with D perhaps TRBD1 (5 bases). V lost 6 bases and J lost 10, with 16 bases in between. The CDR3 has 14 amino acids. Germline CDR1 and CDR2: MNHEY and SVGAGI. CDR3 sequence: CASSLPRWGSPLHF. CDR3 bases: TGTGCCAGCAGCTTGCCGAGGTGGGGGTCACCCCTCCACTTT.

This clonotype appeared many times. The genes are TRBV6-2 or TRBV6-3 and TRBJ2-3; 7 bases fit TRBD2. Losses at the gene ends were 3 bases for V and 4 bases for J; bases not matched to a gene: 7. Germline lookup yields CDR1 MNHEY and CDR2 SVGEGT. The CDR3 loop spans 15 amino acids. DNA for the CDR3: TGTGCCAGCAGTTATGGCGGGGGTGTGGCAGATACGCAGTATTTT. It codes for CASSYGGGVADTQYF.

This clonotype came up a few times. CDR3 protein: CAWSLEIGAFF. The CDR3 DNA follows: TGTGCCTGGAGTTTGGAGATCGGGGCTTTCTTT. V usage is TRBV30 and J usage is TRBJ1-1; D remains unclear. The ends were cut back, 2 bases at V and 11 bases at J, with 12 bases in the middle. Germline V CDR1 and CDR2: GTSNPN, SVGIG (reference sequence). The CDR3 extends over 11 amino acids.

This clonotype was seen many times. The rearrangement links TRBV5-6 to TRBJ2-3, with 11 bases that match TRBD2. The V gene end was trimmed by 2 bases and the J gene end by 5 bases; junction bases not matched to a gene: 4. The CDR3 totals 15 residues. CDR1 and CDR2 from the germline V gene are SGHDT and YYEEEE. The CDR3 DNA reads as TGTGCCAGCAGCTTCCCGGGACTAGCGGTAGATACGCAGTATTTT. It is translated as CASSFPGLAVDTQYF.

To note about this clonotype: Germline is not matched at one junction end, which may reflect a read error. The chain recombines TRBV4-3 with TRBJ2-1, with TRBD2 matching 9 bases. The CDR3 covers 15 residues. The germline gives CDR1 LGHNA, CDR2 YSLEER. CDR3 loop: CASSQGLADYTEQFF. The CDR3 nucleotides are TGCGCCAGCAGCCAAGGACTAGCGGACTACACTGAGCAGTTCTTC.

The table lists this clonotype with many counts. The chain couples TRBV20-1 to TRBJ2-7, with D perhaps being TRBD1 or TRBD2 (5 bases each). With 6 bases removed from V and 0 bases from J, the gap between germline ends came to 12 bases. The germline CDR1 and CDR2 sequences are DFQATT and SNEGSKA (reference sequence). The CDR3 is 13 amino acids. This chain's CDR3 is CSARGVSSYEQYF. As DNA, the CDR3 is TGCAGTGCCCGAGGGGTCAGCTCCTACGAGCAGTACTTC.

The chain recombines TRBV5-1 with TRBJ1-5; D is possibly TRBD1 (6 bases). The ends were cut back, 2 bases at V and 0 bases at J, with 12 bases in the middle. CDR1 and CDR2 (germline): SGHRS, YFSETQ. This CDR3 has 16 residues. The CDR3 region is CASSLNRDYSNQPQHF. In DNA form, the CDR3 reads TGCGCCAGCAGCTTAAACAGGGATTATAGCAATCAGCCCCAGCATTTT.